This T cell receptor (beta chain) was profiled in a study of Graves' ophthalmopathy and Graves' hyperthyroidism. Only a few counts were recorded for this clonotype. The CDR3 spans 14 residues. Germline values: CDR1 SGHVS, CDR2 FQNEAQ. The V segment lost 8 bases and the J segment 7 bases; nucleotides outside the gene matches: 9. The sequenced template was RNA, covering the TCR beta CDR3 region. First-round RT-PCR with HTBI primers preceded a second-round multiplex PCR. TCRdb reanalysed the multiplex PCR reads using MiXCR and keeps one entry per CDR3 protein. The table shows over a million distinct CDR3 sequences, with approximately 35% occurring only once.

This chain connects TRBV7-8 to TRBJ2-5; TRBD2 agrees at 11 bases. Sequencing was performed on peripheral blood or thyroid tissue (not recorded which). The receptor comes from an adult man with Graves' hyperthyroidism. CDR3 loop: CASSPGLAEGTQYF. Written as DNA, the CDR3 is TGTGCCAGCTCCCCGGGACTAGCGGAAGGGACCCAGTACTTC. Combining the CDR3 with reference TRBV7-8 and TRBJ2-5 gives the whole variable domain GAGVSQSPRYKVAKRGQDVALRCDPISGHVSLFWYQQALGQGPEFLTYFQNEAQLDKSGLPSDRFFAERPEGSVSTLKIQRTQQEDSAVYLCASSPGLAEGTQYFGPGTRLLVL.